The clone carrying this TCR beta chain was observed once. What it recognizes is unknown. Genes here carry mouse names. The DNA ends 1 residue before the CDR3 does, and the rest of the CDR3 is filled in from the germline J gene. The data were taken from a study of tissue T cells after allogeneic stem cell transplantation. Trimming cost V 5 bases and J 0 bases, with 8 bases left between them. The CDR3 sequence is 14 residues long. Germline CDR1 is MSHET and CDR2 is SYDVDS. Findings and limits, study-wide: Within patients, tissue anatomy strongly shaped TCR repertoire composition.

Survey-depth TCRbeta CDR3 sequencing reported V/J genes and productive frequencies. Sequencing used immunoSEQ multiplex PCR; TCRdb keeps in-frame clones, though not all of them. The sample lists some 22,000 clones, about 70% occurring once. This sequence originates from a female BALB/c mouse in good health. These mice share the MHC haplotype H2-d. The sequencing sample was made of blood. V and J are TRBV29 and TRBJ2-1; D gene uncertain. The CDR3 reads CASSPGANYAEQFF. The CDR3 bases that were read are TGTGCTAGCAGTCCCGGAGCTAACTATGCTGAGCAGTTC.